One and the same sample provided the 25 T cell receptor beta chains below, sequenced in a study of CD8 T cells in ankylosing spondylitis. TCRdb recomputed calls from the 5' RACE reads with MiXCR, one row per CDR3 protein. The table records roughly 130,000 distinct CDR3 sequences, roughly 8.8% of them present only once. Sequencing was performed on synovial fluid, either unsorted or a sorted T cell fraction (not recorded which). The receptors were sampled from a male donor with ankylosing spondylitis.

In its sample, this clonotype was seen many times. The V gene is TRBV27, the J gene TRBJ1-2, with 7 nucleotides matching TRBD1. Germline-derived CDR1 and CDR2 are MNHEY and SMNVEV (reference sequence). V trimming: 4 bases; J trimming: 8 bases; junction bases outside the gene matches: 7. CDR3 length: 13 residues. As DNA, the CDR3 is TGTGCCAGCAGTTCACCGACAGGGACCGGCTACACCTTC. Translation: CASSSPTGTGYTF.

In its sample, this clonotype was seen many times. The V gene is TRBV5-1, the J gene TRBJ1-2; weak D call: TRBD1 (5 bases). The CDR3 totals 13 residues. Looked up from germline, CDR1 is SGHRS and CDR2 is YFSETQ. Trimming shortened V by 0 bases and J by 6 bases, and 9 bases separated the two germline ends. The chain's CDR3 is CASSLVSRDGYTF. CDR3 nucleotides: TGCGCCAGCAGCTTGGTCTCCAGGGATGGCTACACCTTC.

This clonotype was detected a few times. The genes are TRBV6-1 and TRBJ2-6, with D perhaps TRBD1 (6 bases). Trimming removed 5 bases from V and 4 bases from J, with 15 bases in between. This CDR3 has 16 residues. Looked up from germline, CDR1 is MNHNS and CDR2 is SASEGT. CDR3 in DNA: TGTGCCAGCAGTCCACAGGGTAGATCAGGGGCCAACGTCCTGACTTTC. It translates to CASSPQGRSGANVLTF.

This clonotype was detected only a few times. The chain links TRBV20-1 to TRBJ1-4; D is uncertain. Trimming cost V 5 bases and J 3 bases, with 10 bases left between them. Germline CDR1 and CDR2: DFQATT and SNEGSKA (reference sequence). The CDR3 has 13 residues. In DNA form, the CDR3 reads TGCAGTGCTCGACGGGCCGCTAATGAAAAACTGTTTTTT. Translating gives CSARRAANEKLFF.

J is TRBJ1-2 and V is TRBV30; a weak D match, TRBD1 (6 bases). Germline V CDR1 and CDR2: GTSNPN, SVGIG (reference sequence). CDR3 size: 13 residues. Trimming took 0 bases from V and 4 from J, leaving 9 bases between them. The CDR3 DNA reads TGTGCCTGGAGTGTAGGGGGAAGCTATGGCTACACCTTC. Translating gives CAWSVGGSYGYTF.

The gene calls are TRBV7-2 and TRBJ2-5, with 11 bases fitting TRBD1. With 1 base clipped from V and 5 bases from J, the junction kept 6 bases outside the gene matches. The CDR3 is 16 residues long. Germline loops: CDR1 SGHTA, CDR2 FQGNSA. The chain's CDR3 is CASSLEVGTGGETQYF. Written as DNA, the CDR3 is TGTGCCAGCAGCTTAGAGGTTGGGACAGGGGGGGAGACCCAGTACTTC.

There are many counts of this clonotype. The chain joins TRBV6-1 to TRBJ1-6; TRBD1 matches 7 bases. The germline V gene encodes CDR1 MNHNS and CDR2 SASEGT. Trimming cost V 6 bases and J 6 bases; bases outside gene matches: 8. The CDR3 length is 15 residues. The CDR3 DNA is TGTGCCAGCAGCCTGGGACAGACTTTTAATTCACCCCTCCACTTT. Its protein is CASSLGQTFNSPLHF.

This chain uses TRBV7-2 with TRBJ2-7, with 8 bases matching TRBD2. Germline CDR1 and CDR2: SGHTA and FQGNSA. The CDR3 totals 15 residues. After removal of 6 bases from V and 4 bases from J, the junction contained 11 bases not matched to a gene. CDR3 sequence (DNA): TGTGCCAGCAGTCCTAGTGGGACTAGGTGGTACGAGCAGTACTTC. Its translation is CASSPSGTRWYEQYF.

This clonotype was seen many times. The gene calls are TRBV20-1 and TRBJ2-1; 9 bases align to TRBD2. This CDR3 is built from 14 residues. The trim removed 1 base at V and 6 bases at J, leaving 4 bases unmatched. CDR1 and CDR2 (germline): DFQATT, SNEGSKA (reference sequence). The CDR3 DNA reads TGCAGTGCTAGAGCAGCTAGCGGGGCCAATGAGCAGTTCTTC. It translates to CSARAASGANEQFF.

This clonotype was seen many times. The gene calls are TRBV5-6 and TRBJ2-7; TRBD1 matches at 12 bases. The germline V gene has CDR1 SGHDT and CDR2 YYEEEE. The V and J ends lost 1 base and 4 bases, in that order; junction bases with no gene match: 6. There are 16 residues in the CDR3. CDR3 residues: CASSLRPGQGAYEQYF. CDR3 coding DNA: TGTGCCAGCAGCTTGCGCCCGGGACAGGGGGCTTACGAGCAGTACTTC.

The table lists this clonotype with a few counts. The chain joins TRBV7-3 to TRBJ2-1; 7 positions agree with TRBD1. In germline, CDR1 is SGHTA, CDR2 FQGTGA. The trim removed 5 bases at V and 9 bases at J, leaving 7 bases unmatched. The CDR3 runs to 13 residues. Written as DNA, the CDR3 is TGTGCCAGCAGCACCCGAACAGGGGTTGAGCAGTTCTTC. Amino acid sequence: CASSTRTGVEQFF.

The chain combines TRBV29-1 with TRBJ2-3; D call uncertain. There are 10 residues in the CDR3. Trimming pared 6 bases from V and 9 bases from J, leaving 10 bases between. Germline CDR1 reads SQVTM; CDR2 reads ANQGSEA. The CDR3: CSVALVTQYF. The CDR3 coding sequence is TGCAGCGTGGCGTTAGTGACGCAGTATTTT.

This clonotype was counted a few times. CDR3 sequence: CASSLRGGGPPGNEQFF. The DNA for the CDR3 is TGTGCCAGCAGCTTACGGGGCGGGGGGCCTCCAGGGAATGAGCAGTTCTTC. The chain carries TRBV11-1 and TRBJ2-1, with 8 bases fitting TRBD2. Germline CDR1 and CDR2: SGHAT and FQDESV (reference sequence). Trimming cost V 2 bases and J 7 bases; bases outside gene matches: 13. This CDR3 has 17 residues.

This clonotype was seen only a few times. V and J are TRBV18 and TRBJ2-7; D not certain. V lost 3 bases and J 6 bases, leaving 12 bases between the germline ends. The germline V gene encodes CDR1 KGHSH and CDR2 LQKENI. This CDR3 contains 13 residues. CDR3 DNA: TGTGCCAGCTCACCCCAGAGTATGGGCGAGCAGTACTTC. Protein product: CASSPQSMGEQYF.

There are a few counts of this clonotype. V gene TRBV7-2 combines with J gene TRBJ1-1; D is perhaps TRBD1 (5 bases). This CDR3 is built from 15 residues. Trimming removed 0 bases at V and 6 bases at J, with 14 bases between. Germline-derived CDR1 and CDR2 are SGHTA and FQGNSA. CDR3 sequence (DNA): TGTGCCAGCAGCTTAGCCACAGGATGGGGGGCTGAAGCTTTCTTT. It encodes CASSLATGWGAEAFF.

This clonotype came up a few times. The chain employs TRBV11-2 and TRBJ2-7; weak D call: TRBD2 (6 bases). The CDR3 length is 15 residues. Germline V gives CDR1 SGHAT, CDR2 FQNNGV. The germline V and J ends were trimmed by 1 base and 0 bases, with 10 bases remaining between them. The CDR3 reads CASSLVGGASYEQYF. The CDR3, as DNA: TGTGCCAGCAGCTTAGTTGGCGGGGCCTCCTACGAGCAGTACTTC.

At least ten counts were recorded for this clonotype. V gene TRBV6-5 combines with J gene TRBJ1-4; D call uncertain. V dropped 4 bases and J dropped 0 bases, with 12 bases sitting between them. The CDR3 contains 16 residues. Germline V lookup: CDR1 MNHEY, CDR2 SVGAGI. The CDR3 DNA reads TGTGCCAGCAGTTTCACCGACACGACAACTAATGAAAAACTGTTTTTT. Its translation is CASSFTDTTTNEKLFF.

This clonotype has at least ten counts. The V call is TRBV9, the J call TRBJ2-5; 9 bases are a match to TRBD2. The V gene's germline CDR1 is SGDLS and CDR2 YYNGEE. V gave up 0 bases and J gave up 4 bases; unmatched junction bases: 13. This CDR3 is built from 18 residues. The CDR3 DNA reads TGTGCCAGCAGCGTAGCTGGGAGCGGGGGGCCTTATGCAGAGACCCAGTACTTC. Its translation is CASSVAGSGGPYAETQYF.

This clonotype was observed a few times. CDR3: CSAQTGESTDTQYF. The DNA for the CDR3 is TGCAGTGCACAGACAGGGGAAAGCACAGATACGCAGTATTTT. The chain joins TRBV20-1 to TRBJ2-3, with TRBD1 identical over 8 bases. The ends lost 6 bases at V and 0 bases at J; junction bases unmatched: 5. The germline CDR1 and CDR2 sequences are DFQATT and SNEGSKA (reference sequence). The CDR3 has 14 amino acids.

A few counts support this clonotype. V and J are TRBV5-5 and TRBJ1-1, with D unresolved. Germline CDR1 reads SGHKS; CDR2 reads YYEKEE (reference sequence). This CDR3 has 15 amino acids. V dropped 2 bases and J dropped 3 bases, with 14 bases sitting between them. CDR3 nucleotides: TGTGCCAGCAGCTTAGTCGAGGTCGGGGACACTGAAGCTTTCTTT. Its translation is CASSLVEVGDTEAFF.

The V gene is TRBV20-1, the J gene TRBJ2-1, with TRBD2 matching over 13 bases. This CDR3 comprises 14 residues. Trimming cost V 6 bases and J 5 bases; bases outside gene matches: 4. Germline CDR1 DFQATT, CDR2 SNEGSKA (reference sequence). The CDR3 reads CSAKLAGGNNEQFF. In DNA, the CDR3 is TGCAGTGCAAAACTAGCGGGGGGGAACAATGAGCAGTTCTTC.

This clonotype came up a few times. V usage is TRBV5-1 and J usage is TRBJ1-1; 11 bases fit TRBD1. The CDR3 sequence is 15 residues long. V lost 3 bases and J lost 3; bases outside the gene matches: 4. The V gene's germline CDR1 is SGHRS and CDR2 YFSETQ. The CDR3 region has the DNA TGCGCCAGCAGCTCGATGGGACAGGGGGACACTGAAGCTTTCTTT. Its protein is CASSSMGQGDTEAFF.

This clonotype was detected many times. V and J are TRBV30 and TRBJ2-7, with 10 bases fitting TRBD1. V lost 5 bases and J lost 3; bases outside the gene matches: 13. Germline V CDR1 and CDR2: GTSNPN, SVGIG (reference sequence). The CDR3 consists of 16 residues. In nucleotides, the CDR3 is TGTGCCTGGGTCGGAAAAGGGACAGGGGTTCTCTACGAGCAGTACTTC. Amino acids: CAWVGKGTGVLYEQYF.

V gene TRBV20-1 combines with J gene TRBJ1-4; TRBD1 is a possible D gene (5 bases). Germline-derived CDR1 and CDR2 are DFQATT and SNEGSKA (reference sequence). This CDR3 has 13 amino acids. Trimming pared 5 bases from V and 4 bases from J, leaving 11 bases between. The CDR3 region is CSAGGRGNEKLFF. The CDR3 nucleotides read TGCAGTGCTGGGGGTCGTGGTAATGAAAAACTGTTTTTT.

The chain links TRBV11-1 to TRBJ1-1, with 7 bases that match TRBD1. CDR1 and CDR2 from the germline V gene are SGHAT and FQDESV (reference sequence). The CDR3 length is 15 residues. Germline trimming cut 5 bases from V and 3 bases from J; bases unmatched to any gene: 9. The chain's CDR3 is CASSLGQGTDTEAFF. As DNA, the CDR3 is TGTGCCAGCAGCCTGGGGCAGGGGACAGACACTGAAGCTTTCTTT.